This T cell receptor (beta chain) was identified in a study of Graves' ophthalmopathy and Graves' hyperthyroidism. TCR beta CDR3 regions were amplified from RNA transcripts. First-round RT-PCR used HTBI primers; second-round multiplex PCR followed. A single record per CDR3 protein comes from TCRdb applying MiXCR to the multiplex PCR reads. The table records 650,000 to 900,000 distinct CDR3 sequences, roughly 40% of them present only once. With regard to this clonotype: This clone may be a read error of a much larger clone one base away.

The CDR3 runs 10 residues. In germline, CDR1 is SNHLY, CDR2 FYNNEI. The sample taken for sequencing was peripheral blood. This chain uses TRBV2 with TRBJ2-2, with a possible D match to TRBD2 (5 bases). This clonotype was sampled from an adult man with Graves' ophthalmopathy. CDR3 residues: CASKAGELSF. CDR3 DNA sequence: TGTGCCAGCAAGGCCGGGGAGCTGTCTTTT.